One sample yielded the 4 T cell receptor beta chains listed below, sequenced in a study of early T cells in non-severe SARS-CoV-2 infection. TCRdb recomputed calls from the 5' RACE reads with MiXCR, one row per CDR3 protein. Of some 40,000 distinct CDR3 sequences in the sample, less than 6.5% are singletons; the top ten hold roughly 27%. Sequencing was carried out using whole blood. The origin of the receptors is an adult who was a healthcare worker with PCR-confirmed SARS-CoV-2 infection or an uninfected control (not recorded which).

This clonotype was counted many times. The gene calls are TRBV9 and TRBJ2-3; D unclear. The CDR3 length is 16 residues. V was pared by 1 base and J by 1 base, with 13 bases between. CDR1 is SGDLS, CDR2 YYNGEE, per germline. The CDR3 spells CASSVWSSIGTDTQYF. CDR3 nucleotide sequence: TGTGCCAGCAGCGTATGGTCCTCGATCGGCACAGATACGCAGTATTTT.

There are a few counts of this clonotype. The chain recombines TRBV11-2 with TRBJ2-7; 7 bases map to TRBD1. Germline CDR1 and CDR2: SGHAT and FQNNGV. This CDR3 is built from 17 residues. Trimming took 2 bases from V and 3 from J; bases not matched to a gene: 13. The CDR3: CASSLRSGPRTGYEQYF. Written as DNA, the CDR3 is TGTGCCAGCAGCTTACGGAGCGGCCCACGGACAGGCTACGAGCAGTACTTC.

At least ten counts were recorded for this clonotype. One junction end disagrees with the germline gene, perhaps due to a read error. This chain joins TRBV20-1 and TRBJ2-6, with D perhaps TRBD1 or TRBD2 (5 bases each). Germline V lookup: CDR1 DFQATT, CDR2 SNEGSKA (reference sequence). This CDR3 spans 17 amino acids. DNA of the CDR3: TGCAGTGCCAGAGAGAGGGGTGTGAGATCTGGGGCCAACGTCCTGACTTTC. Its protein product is CSARERGVRSGANVLTF.

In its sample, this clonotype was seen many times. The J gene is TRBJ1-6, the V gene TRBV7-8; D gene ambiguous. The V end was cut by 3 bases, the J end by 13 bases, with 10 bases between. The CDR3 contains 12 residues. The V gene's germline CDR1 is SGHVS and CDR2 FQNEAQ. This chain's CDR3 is CASSFNLGPLHF. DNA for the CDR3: TGTGCCAGCAGCTTTAACTTAGGGCCCCTCCACTTT.